This TCR beta chain appears in the sequencing data of a study of identical twins (dated by TCRdb to between 2015 and 2016). Looking at the study overall: The study deep-sequenced TCR alpha and beta repertoires from monozygotic twins, unrelated adults of various ages and cord blood to test whether fetal clonotypes persist. Replicate twin experiments were performed at different times using different library preparation protocols to rule out contamination. Broader findings and caveats from the paper: Abundant cord blood beta clonotypes carried fewer insertions; young adult naive repertoires showed a weaker similar trend, while memory repertoires showed none. Zero-insertion analyses could be partly confounded by invariant T cells such as MAIT and iNKT, although diverse VJ usage argued against such confounding for most clonotypes. Compared with coincidental sharing between unrelated individuals, out-of-frame TCR alpha sequences shared between twins had an excess of sequences with low generation probability. Because the same donors could not be followed over many years, the conclusions relied on cross-sectional statistical analysis. The excess sharing between twins in beta out-of-frame sequences was weaker because fewer shared sequences reduced the signal-to-noise ratio. Out-of-frame TCR alpha sharing in monozygotic twins was systematically underestimated by recombination models, whereas sharing between unrelated individuals was in agreement with the recombination models.

All donors were healthy Caucasians. The receptor library was made with 5' RACE. Sequencer: Illumina HiSeq 2000. A universal primer binding site was introduced by template switching, and a unique molecular identifier was present in the final cDNA, enabling accurate counting of TCR cDNA molecules. Specific primers in the conserved constant-segment region were used to synthesize first-strand cDNA for the TCR alpha and beta chains. Each cDNA library was double barcoded, with a SMART-Mk sample barcode plus Illumina barcodes, to control for contamination. TruSeq adapter sequences along with Illumina sample barcodes were introduced in two successive PCR steps. TCR alpha and beta cDNA libraries were sequenced on the Illumina HiSeq platform with custom primers. The study's processing was this. Unique molecular identifiers were extracted from raw reads with MiGEC, and CDR3 positions were determined with MiXCR. For each individual, recombination models were inferred using an EM algorithm with the repgenHMM and IGoR tools. The tcR package in R was used for shared clonotype analysis, with sharing normalized by the product of cloneset sizes. To study raw recombination without the effects of thymic and clonal selection, out-of-frame nonproductive sequences were analyzed. TCRdb itself trimmed the public reads at Q25 with fastp, ran MiXCR and retained productive beta chains. Under each unique CDR3 protein, matching rows form one entry showing the most common genes and DNA. None of the V and J calls come from the authors' own analysis; TCRdb made them. For this sample the table gives 1.5 million to 2 million distinct CDR3 sequences, of which about 32% were detected only once. The ten most abundant clones make up more than 0.25% of the sample.

As for this clonotype: What this receptor recognizes is not known. There are no base qualities to consult, and no much larger clone falls within one base.

V is pruned by 0 bases and J by 1 base, leaving 3 bases of the junction without a gene match. The CDR3 spans 15 residues, from the cysteine through the phenylalanine. Solely the CDR3 DNA is kept, with 45 bases framed from the first base. The CDR1 and CDR2 encoded by the germline V gene are SGHDT and YYEEEE. The clonotype was recovered from a newborn girl in good health. The rearrangement combines TRBV5-6 with TRBJ1-1; TRBD1 lines up with 7 middle nucleotides. Source material: cord blood. The CDR3 corresponds to CASSLADRKNTEAFF. The DNA is as follows: TGTGCCAGCAGCTTGGCGGACAGGAAGAACACTGAAGCTTTCTTT.